Listed here are 5 T cell receptor beta chains from one sample, sequenced in a study of blood T cell repertoires in COVID-19 (dated by TCRdb to the early 2020s). The library was made by the immunoSEQ multiplex PCR assay. TCRdb limited this immuneACCESS table to in-frame rearrangements with V and J called. A share of clones is missing; checked studies link under half to unresolved V genes, and the rest is unexplained. The sample table shows fewer than 150,000 clones, and almost 80% are seen once. The biggest ten clones account for 10% to 11% of the sample. The specimen was peripheral blood. Source of these receptors: a man in his fifties or sixties who had recovered from COVID-19.

The genes are TRBV30 and TRBJ2-2, with unresolved D. Trimming pared 3 bases from V and 5 bases from J, leaving 7 bases between. This CDR3 spans 12 amino acids. CDR1 and CDR2 from the germline V gene are GTSNPN and SVGIG (reference sequence). The CDR3 nucleotides read TGTGCCTGGAGCAGTCAGACCGGGGAGCTGTTTTTT. Protein: CAWSSQTGELFF.

The chain joins TRBV6-1 to TRBJ1-1, with D unresolved. Trimming shortened V by 4 bases and J by 5 bases, and 14 bases separated the two germline ends. The V gene's germline CDR1 is MNHNS and CDR2 SASEGT. This CDR3 spans 14 amino acids. CDR3 sequence: CASSAIFPGTEAFF. For the CDR3, the DNA is TGTGCCAGCAGTGCCATATTTCCGGGGACTGAAGCTTTCTTT.

The chain recombines TRBV28 with TRBJ1-3; the D gene is possibly TRBD1 (6 bases). Trimming shortened V by 1 base and J by 0 bases, and 10 bases separated the two germline ends. There are 16 residues in the CDR3. CDR1 MDHEN and CDR2 SYDVKM come from the germline V gene. This CDR3 is CASSLSGHSSGNTIYF. In DNA, the CDR3 is TGTGCCAGCAGTTTATCGGGACACAGCTCTGGAAACACCATATATTTT.

The genes are TRBV28 and TRBJ1-1; D gene ambiguous. The V gene lost 1 base and the J gene lost 1 base, with 7 bases spanning the gap. Germline-derived CDR1 and CDR2 are MDHEN and SYDVKM. CDR3 length: 14 amino acids. CDR3: CASSLLSGNTEAFF. CDR3 coding DNA: TGTGCCAGCAGTTTATTGTCCGGGAACACTGAAGCTTTCTTT.

This clone was detected only a few times. The V and J genes are TRBV24-1 and TRBJ2-1, with TRBD2 as a possible D gene (5 bases). This CDR3 spans 15 amino acids. V gave up 0 bases and J gave up 8 bases, with 13 bases separating them. CDR1 KGHDR and CDR2 SFDVKD come from the germline V gene. The CDR3 bases are TGTGCCACCAGTGATTTGCGTGGGGTCGGGGATGAGCAGTTCTTC. Translating it yields CATSDLRGVGDEQFF.